The text below deals with one T cell receptor beta chain. Its specificity is unknown. The record originates from a study of Ad26.COV2.S vaccination and SARS-CoV-2 variants. Study information: Ad26.COV2.S given intramuscularly, once or twice 56 days apart.

General study points: Measurement of non-spike TCR breadth gave similar results in vaccine and placebo recipients. Quantification of TCR breadth and depth may have yielded underestimates of total T cell responses.

The CDR3 contains 15 residues. The germline gives CDR1 MDHEN, CDR2 SYDVKM. V lost 2 bases and J lost 0, with 8 bases in between. Treatment: 15 to 20 received Ad26.COV2.S at low or high dose, single or two shots; about 5 received placebo; per-sample allocation not given. Day 63 after the first vaccine or placebo injection was the time point for sampling. An Ad26 vector expressing Wuhan-strain SARS-CoV-2 spike served as the vaccine. Using immunoSEQ multiplex PCR, the repertoire was profiled, and TCRdb retains in-frame clones only, with some absent. The profile shows 380,000 or so clones, 75% to 90% of them singletons.

This chain connects TRBV28 to TRBJ1-3; D is ambiguous. The source is a person between 18 and 60 years old who received the Ad26.COV2.S COVID-19 vaccine or a placebo. Sequenced material: peripheral blood, taken in a trial of Ad26.COV2.S vaccine versus placebo. DNA of the CDR3: TGTGCCAGCAGTTTAAGGGTATTCTCTGGAAACACCATATATTTT. It specifies CASSLRVFSGNTIYF.